Sequencing of this T cell receptor (beta chain) was carried out in a study of blood T cell repertoires in COVID-19. The V end was cut by 1 base, the J end by 6 bases, with 13 bases between. This CDR3 spans 15 amino acids. In germline, CDR1 is SGHRS, CDR2 YFSETQ. Using immunoSEQ multiplex PCR, the repertoire was profiled, and TCRdb retains in-frame clones only, with some absent. The table includes 200,000 to 250,000 clones, about three quarters detected once. The sequenced sample consisted of peripheral blood. The chain links TRBV5-1 to TRBJ2-2; tentative D call: TRBD1 (5 bases). This TCR was sampled from an older woman with acute or convalescent COVID-19. CDR3 amino acids: CASSLTSTGAGELFF. Here the CDR3 DNA reads TGCGCCAGCAGCTTGACCTCCACAGGTGCCGGGGAGCTGTTTTTT. Based on the CDR3 plus reference TRBV5-1 and TRBJ2-2, the full variable domain is KAGVTQTPRYLIKTRGQQVTLSCSPISGHRSVSWYQQTPGQGLQFLFEYFSETQRNKGNFPGRFSGRQFSNSRSEMNVSTLELGDSALYLCASSLTSTGAGELFFGEGSRLTVL.